Presented here are 19 T cell receptor beta chains from one specimen sequenced in a study of shared clonotypes between healthy human individuals. Measured with immunoSEQ multiplex PCR; TCRdb has only the in-frame clones, and not every one. The sample includes about 2.3 million clones, just under 95% of them seen just once. Material for sequencing was naive CD4+ T cells from PBMCs. Subset described: CD45RA+ positively selected. The receptors come from a man aged 18 to 30 in good health. Some clones in this sample may be carry-over from other donors' samples.

This chain joins TRBV7-9 and TRBJ2-1, with 10 positions matching TRBD2. The V gene end was trimmed by 1 base and the J gene end by 6 bases; junction bases not matched to a gene: 12. There are 18 residues in the CDR3. Germline V lookup: CDR1 SEHNR, CDR2 FQNEAQ (reference sequence). DNA for the CDR3: TGTGCCAGCAGCTTAGTCCATGGGCTAGCGGGAGCTCGCAATGAGCAGTTCTTC. Amino acid sequence: CASSLVHGLAGARNEQFF.

The chain carries TRBV7-2 and TRBJ2-1; 15 bases agree with TRBD2. CDR1 SGHTA and CDR2 FQGNSA come from the germline V gene. The V and J ends lost 5 bases and 7 bases, in that order; junction bases with no gene match: 9. The CDR3 is 17 amino acids. The CDR3 loop reads CASSPEVGLAGGNEQFF. DNA for the CDR3: TGTGCCAGCAGCCCGGAAGTGGGACTAGCGGGAGGTAATGAGCAGTTCTTC.

Turning to this clone: Other DNA sequences in the sample encode the same CDR3. This chain connects TRBV28 to TRBJ1-5; TRBD1 matches at 7 bases. Germline CDR1 is MDHEN and CDR2 is SYDVKM. V lost 1 base to trimming and J lost 2 bases; unmatched junction nucleotides: 2. The CDR3 is 15 residues long. CDR3: CASSLLQGGNQPQHF. The DNA of the CDR3 is TGTGCCAGCAGTTTATTGCAGGGGGGCAATCAGCCCCAGCATTTT.

The chain employs TRBV2 and TRBJ1-1; no clear D. CDR3 length equals 16 residues. In germline, CDR1 is SNHLY, CDR2 FYNNEI. Trimming took 7 bases from V and 3 from J, leaving 21 bases between them. The CDR3 sequence is CASNPGWTTLYTEAFF. DNA of the CDR3: TGTGCCAGCAACCCAGGTTGGACGACTTTGTACACTGAAGCTTTCTTT.

The J gene is TRBJ1-2, the V gene TRBV18; D perhaps matches TRBD1 (5 bases). The CDR3 is 14 amino acids. Trimming removed 0 bases at V and 8 bases at J, with 13 bases between. Germline CDR1 reads KGHSH; CDR2 reads LQKENI. The CDR3 DNA reads as TGTGCCAGCTCACCACCAGGGGCGGATTCGGGCTACACCTTC. Its protein is CASSPPGADSGYTF.

This chain connects TRBV4-1 to TRBJ2-2; TRBD1 matches at 7 bases. CDR3 length: 19 amino acids. V shed 1 base, J shed 0 bases, and the junction held 11 bases outside the gene matches. The germline gives CDR1 MGHRA, CDR2 YSYEKL. The CDR3 reads CASSQAGQLSFANTGELFF. CDR3 in DNA: TGCGCCAGCAGCCAAGCGGGACAGCTATCGTTCGCGAACACCGGGGAGCTGTTTTTT.

The chain has TRBV18 and TRBJ2-3; 9 nucleotides agree with TRBD2. Germline V gives CDR1 KGHSH, CDR2 LQKENI. This CDR3 has 14 residues. The V gene end was trimmed by 6 bases and the J gene end by 4 bases; junction bases not matched to a gene: 5. The CDR3, as DNA: TGTGCCAGCTCCGGGACTAGCCCTCCAGATACGCAGTATTTT. Encoded protein: CASSGTSPPDTQYF.

In DNA form, the CDR3 reads TGTGCCAGCAGCGTAGGTATGGGGACTATCAGCACAGATACGCAGTATTTT. It translates to CASSVGMGTISTDTQYF. This chain joins TRBV9 and TRBJ2-3, with 7 bases matching TRBD2. The ends lost 0 bases at V and 0 bases at J; junction bases unmatched: 7. Germline values: CDR1 SGDLS, CDR2 YYNGEE. The CDR3 has 17 amino acids.

The genes are TRBV27 and TRBJ2-1; the match to TRBD2 covers 7 bases. The J segment lost 0 bases and the V segment lost 5 bases, leaving 10 bases of the junction unmatched. CDR1 MNHEY and CDR2 SMNVEV come from the germline V gene (reference sequence). The CDR3 covers 17 residues. This CDR3 reads CASSLPSGELSYNEQFF. The DNA of the CDR3 is TGTGCCAGCAGTCTCCCTAGCGGCGAACTCTCCTACAATGAGCAGTTCTTC.

The CDR3 region has the DNA TGTGCCGCCTCATACAGGAGTGGCACTGAAGCTTTCTTT. This sequence encodes CAASYRSGTEAFF. This chain joins TRBV7-2 and TRBJ1-1, with D possibly TRBD1 on 5 matching bases. V lost 11 bases and J 4 bases, leaving 17 bases between the germline ends. There are 13 residues in the CDR3. The V gene's germline CDR1 is SGHTA and CDR2 FQGNSA.

This chain connects TRBV6-1 to TRBJ2-7, with TRBD2 identical over 7 bases. Germline V CDR1 and CDR2: MNHNS, SASEGT. V shed 1 base, J shed 7 bases, and the junction held 10 bases outside the gene matches. The CDR3 is 15 residues long. CDR3 in amino acids: CASSEVPAGLWEQYF. The CDR3, as DNA: TGTGCCAGCAGTGAAGTCCCAGCGGGGTTGTGGGAGCAGTACTTC.

The CDR3 loop is CASSQAHPGLAAYEQFF. The CDR3, as DNA: TGTGCCAGCAGTCAAGCGCACCCTGGACTGGCGGCGTATGAGCAGTTCTTC. V gene TRBV28 combines with J gene TRBJ2-1; tentatively, D is TRBD2 (5 bases). This CDR3 comprises 17 residues. V lost 5 bases to trimming and J lost 8 bases, with 25 bases between them. Per the germline V gene, CDR1 is MDHEN and CDR2 is SYDVKM.

The chain joins TRBV28 to TRBJ2-7, with TRBD2 as a possible D gene (7 bases). This CDR3 region has 14 residues. The germline CDR1 and CDR2 sequences are MDHEN and SYDVKM. Trimming removed 7 bases at V and 6 bases at J, with 19 bases between. DNA of the CDR3: TGTGCCAGCACCTCCCCCGGGGGGCGGCCCGAGCAGTACTTC. Its protein is CASTSPGGRPEQYF.

V gene TRBV18 combines with J gene TRBJ2-7; 8 bases agree with TRBD1. Germline V gene lookup returns CDR1 KGHSH and CDR2 LQKENI. The trim removed 6 bases at V and 6 bases at J, leaving 1 base unmatched. This CDR3 is built from 11 residues. In nucleotides, the CDR3 is TGTGCCAGCTCGGACAGGGTCGAGCAGTACTTC. Residues: CASSDRVEQYF. Full variable domain (remainder filled in from reference TRBV18 and TRBJ2-7): NAGVMQNPRHLVRRRGQEARLRCSPMKGHSHVYWYRQLPEEGLKFMVYLQKENIIDESGMPKERFSAEFPKEGPSILRIQQVVRGDSAAYFCASSDRVEQYFGPGTRLTVT.

Details on this clone: Other DNA sequences in the sample encode the same CDR3. The chain carries TRBV28 and TRBJ2-1; maybe TRBD2 (6 bases). This CDR3 has 12 residues. V shed 2 bases and J shed 8 bases, with 7 bases lying between them. The germline V gene encodes CDR1 MDHEN and CDR2 SYDVKM. CDR3 loop: CASSLTGDEQFF. In DNA, the CDR3 is TGTGCCAGCAGTTTAACGGGGGATGAGCAGTTCTTC.

The genes are TRBV14 and TRBJ2-3; tentatively, D is TRBD2 (6 bases). CDR3 size: 16 residues. The germline gives CDR1 SGHDN, CDR2 FVKESK. V lost 4 bases, J lost 4 bases, and 18 bases lay in between. The CDR3 bases are TGTGCCAGCAGCCCGACTCTGGGGACTCGAGCAGATACGCAGTATTTT. Protein: CASSPTLGTRADTQYF.

The chain links TRBV2 to TRBJ1-5, with 7 positions matching TRBD1. This CDR3 spans 15 amino acids. Germline V gene lookup returns CDR1 SNHLY and CDR2 FYNNEI. J was trimmed by 7 bases and V by 4 bases; bases with no gene match: 10. The CDR3 loop is CASSGGGSPLQPQHF. The CDR3 coding sequence is TGTGCCAGCAGTGGAGGGGGCAGTCCCCTCCAGCCCCAGCATTTT.

V gene TRBV5-1 combines with J gene TRBJ2-1, with D perhaps matching TRBD2 (6 bases). V was cut by 7 bases and J by 0 bases, with 11 bases left in between. Germline assignment: CDR1 SGHRS and CDR2 YFSETQ. The CDR3 spans 14 residues. The CDR3 DNA follows: TGCGCCAGCTCAGAGCGGGCCTCCTACAATGAGCAGTTCTTC. The encoded protein is CASSERASYNEQFF.

A word on this clone: The same CDR3 arises from other DNA sequences in this sample as well. V usage is TRBV2 and J usage is TRBJ2-7, with 10 bases lining up with TRBD1. Germline assignment: CDR1 SNHLY and CDR2 FYNNEI. After removal of 6 bases from V and 12 bases from J, the junction contained 14 bases not matched to a gene. The CDR3 runs to 14 residues. CDR3 in DNA: TGTGCCAGCAGGGTTGACAGGGGGCCAACCTCGGGGTACTTC. Amino acids: CASRVDRGPTSGYF.